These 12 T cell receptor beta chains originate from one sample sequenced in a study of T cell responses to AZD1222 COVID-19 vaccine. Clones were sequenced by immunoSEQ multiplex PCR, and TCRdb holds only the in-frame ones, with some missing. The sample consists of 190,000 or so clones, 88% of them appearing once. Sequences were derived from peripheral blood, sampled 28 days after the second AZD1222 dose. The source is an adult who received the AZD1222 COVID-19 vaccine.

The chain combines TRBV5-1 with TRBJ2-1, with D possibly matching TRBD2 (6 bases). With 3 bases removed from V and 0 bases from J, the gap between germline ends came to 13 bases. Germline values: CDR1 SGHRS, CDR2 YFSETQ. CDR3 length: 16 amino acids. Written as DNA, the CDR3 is TGCGCCAGCAGCTCCATTAGCGGAAGCTCCTACAATGAGCAGTTCTTC. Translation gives CASSSISGSSYNEQFF.

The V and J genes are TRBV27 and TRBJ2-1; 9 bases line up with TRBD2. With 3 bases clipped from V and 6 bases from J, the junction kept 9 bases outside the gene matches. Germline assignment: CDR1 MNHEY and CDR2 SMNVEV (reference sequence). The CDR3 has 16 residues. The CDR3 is CASSLQGTSWGNEQFF. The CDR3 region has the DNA TGTGCCAGCAGTTTGCAAGGGACTAGCTGGGGCAATGAGCAGTTCTTC.

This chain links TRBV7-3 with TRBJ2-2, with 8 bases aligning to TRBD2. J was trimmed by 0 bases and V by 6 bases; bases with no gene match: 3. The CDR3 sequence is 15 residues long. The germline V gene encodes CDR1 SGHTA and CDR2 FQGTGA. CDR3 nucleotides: TGTGCCAGCAGTCGGGAGGGGGCGAACACCGGGGAGCTGTTTTTT. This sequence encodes CASSREGANTGELFF.

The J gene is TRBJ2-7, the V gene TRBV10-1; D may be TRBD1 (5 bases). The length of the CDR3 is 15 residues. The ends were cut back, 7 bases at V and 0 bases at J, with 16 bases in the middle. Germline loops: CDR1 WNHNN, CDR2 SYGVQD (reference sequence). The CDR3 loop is CASTGHGTHSYEQYF. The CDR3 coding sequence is TGCGCCAGCACTGGACACGGTACTCACTCCTACGAGCAGTACTTC.

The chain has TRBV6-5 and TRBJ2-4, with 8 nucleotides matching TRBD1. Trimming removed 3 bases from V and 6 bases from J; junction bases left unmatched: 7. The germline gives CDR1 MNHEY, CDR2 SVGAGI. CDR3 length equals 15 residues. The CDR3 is CASSYDQGAANIQYF. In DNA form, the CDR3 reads TGTGCCAGCAGTTATGACCAGGGGGCAGCAAACATTCAGTACTTC.

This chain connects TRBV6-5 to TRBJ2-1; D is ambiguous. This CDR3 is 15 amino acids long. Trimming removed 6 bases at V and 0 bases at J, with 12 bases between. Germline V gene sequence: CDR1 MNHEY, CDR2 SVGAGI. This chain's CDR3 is CASRFDGSSYNEQFF. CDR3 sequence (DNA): TGTGCCAGCAGGTTCGACGGTAGCTCCTACAATGAGCAGTTCTTC.

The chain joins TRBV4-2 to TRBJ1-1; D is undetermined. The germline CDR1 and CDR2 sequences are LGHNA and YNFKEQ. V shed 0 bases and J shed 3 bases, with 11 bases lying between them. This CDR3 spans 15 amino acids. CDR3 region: CASSQDHDRYTEAFF. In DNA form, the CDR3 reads TGTGCCAGCAGCCAAGATCATGACCGTTACACTGAAGCTTTCTTT.

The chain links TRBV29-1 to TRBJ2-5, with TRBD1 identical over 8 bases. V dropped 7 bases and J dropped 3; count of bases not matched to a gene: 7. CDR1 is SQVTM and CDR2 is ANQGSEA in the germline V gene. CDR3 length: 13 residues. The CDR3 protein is CSGGQGGKETQYF. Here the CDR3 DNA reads TGCAGCGGCGGACAGGGTGGGAAAGAGACCCAGTACTTC.

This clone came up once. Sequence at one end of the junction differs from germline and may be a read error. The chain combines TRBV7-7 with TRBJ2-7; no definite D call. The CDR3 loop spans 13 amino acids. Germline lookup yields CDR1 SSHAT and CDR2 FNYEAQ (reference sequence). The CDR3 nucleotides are TGTGCTAGCAGCGCAAGTGGGCCCTACGAGCAGTACTTC. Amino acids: CASSASGPYEQYF.

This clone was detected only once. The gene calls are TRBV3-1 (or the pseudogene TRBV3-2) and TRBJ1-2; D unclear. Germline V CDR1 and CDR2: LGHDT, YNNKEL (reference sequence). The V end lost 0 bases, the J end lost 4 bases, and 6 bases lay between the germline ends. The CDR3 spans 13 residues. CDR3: CASSQDLAYGYTF. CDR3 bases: TGTGCCAGCAGCCAAGATCTAGCCTATGGCTACACCTTC.

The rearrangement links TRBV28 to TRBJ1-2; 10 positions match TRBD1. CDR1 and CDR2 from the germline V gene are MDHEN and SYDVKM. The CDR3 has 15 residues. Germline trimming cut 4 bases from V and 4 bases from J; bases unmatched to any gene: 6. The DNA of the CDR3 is TGTGCCAGCAGTTCAACCGGGACAGGGGCCTATGGCTACACCTTC. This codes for CASSSTGTGAYGYTF.

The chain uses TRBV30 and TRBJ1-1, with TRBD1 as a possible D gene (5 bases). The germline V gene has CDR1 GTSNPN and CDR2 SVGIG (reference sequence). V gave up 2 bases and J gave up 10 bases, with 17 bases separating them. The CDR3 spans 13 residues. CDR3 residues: CAWSPRGARGAFF. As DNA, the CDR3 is TGTGCCTGGAGTCCTCGGGGAGCAAGGGGAGCTTTCTTT.